Following are 12 T cell receptor beta chains from one sample sequenced in a study of tumor and adjacent non-tumor tissue in lung cancer (dated 2018 in TCRdb). Library method: multiplex PCR. These reads were obtained on an Illumina HiSeq 2500. TCRbeta libraries were constructed through three rounds of nested PCR with primers (Table S4) according to protocols modified from ARM-PCR. Using fastp trimming at Q25 and MiXCR clonotype assembly, TCRdb reanalyzed the public sequencing data and kept in-frame beta chains. When rows share a CDR3 protein, they turn into one entry using the most common DNA and genes. The table for this sample lists 95,000 to 150,000 distinct CDR3 sequences; about 66% of them were counted only once. In total, the top ten clones hold over 10% of the sample. Bulk unsorted tissue served as the source for RNA extraction, and RNA quality was assessed using a NanoDrop ND-1000 and an Agilent 2100.

Sequenced: lung tumor tissue. These receptors all come from a man aged 30 to 45 with non-small cell lung cancer.

This chain uses TRBV11-2 with TRBJ1-5; a possible D gene is TRBD1 (5 bases). Trimming left V 11 bases short and J 0 bases short, with 11 bases between. CDR3 length: 13 amino acids. Germline CDR1 SGHAT, CDR2 FQNNGV. The CDR3 here is CADSRDSNQPQHF. The CDR3 nucleotides read TGTGCCGACAGCCGGGATAGCAATCAGCCCCAGCATTTT. Full variable domain (remainder filled in from reference TRBV11-2 and TRBJ1-5): EAGVAQSPRYKIIEKRQSVAFWCNPISGHATLYWYQQILGQGPKLLIQFQNNGVVDDSQLPKDRFSAERLKGVDSTLKIQPAKLEDSAVYLCADSRDSNQPQHFGDGTRLSIL.

The rearrangement links TRBV4-3 to TRBJ2-7; TRBD2 agrees at 11 bases. CDR1 and CDR2 from the germline V gene are LGHNA and YSLEER. This CDR3 is built from 17 residues. The ends lost 1 base at V and 6 bases at J; junction bases unmatched: 11. The CDR3 protein is CASSQVLAGGSSSEQYF. CDR3 in DNA: TGCGCCAGCAGCCAAGTCCTAGCGGGGGGCTCGTCGAGCGAGCAGTACTTC.

The CDR3 protein is CSARARTRGEGGELFF. DNA of the CDR3: TGCAGTGCTAGAGCCCGGACTAGAGGAGAGGGTGGGGAGCTGTTTTTT. The chain employs TRBV20-1 and TRBJ2-2, with TRBD2 identical over 7 bases. The CDR3 has 16 amino acids. The junction had 13 bases not matched to a gene; V was cut back by 1 base and J by 8 bases. Germline V gives CDR1 DFQATT, CDR2 SNEGSKA (reference sequence).

This clonotype was detected only once. This is likely a read error, given that the CDR3 carries no conserved phenylalanine or tryptophan at its end. This sequence joins TRBV20-1 and TRBJ1-5; no firm D call. V was trimmed by 3 bases and J by 3 bases, leaving 9 bases between them. The CDR3 is made up of 13 amino acids. CDR1 is DFQATT and CDR2 is SNEGSKA in the germline V gene (reference sequence). The CDR3 nucleotides read TGCAGTGCTAGGACGGGAAACAATCAGCCCCAGCATCTT. It specifies CSARTGNNQPQHL.

With regard to this clonotype: This may come from a read error, since a much larger clone is one base off. As DNA, the CDR3 is TGCGCCAGCACTGAGTTGCTAGCGGGAGGCGGCACAGATACGCAGTATTTT. Translation: CASTELLAGGGTDTQYF. The chain is built from TRBV10-1 and TRBJ2-3, with 11 bases aligning to TRBD2. From germline, CDR1 is WNHNN and CDR2 SYGVQD (reference sequence). The CDR3 consists of 17 residues.

As to this clonotype: This sequence may be a read error, since a much larger clone differs from it by one base. The rearrangement uses TRBV6-1 and TRBJ1-2; TRBD1 is a possible D gene (5 bases). Looked up from germline, CDR1 is MNHNS and CDR2 is SASEGT. The CDR3 consists of 14 residues. The CDR3 region has the DNA TGTGGCAGCAGTGAACCGGGAGGGGACTATGGCTACACCTTC. Residues: CGSSEPGGDYGYTF.

This clonotype has a single count. One junction end does not reproduce the germline sequence, and a read error may be involved. V gene TRBV6-5 combines with J gene TRBJ1-1; possibly TRBD1 for D (5 bases). Germline CDR1 and CDR2: MNHEY and SVGAGI. CDR3 length: 15 amino acids. The CDR3, as DNA: TGTACCAGCAGACGCGGGGGGATTGGTAACACTGAAGCTTTCTTT. As protein: CTSRRGGIGNTEAFF.

In this sample, this clonotype turned up many times. This chain joins TRBV5-6 and TRBJ2-3; D possibly uses TRBD1 or TRBD2 (6 bases each). The CDR3 length is 13 residues. V lost 4 bases and J lost 7, with 13 bases in between. Germline V gene lookup returns CDR1 SGHDT and CDR2 YYEEEE. CDR3 sequence (DNA): TGTGCCAGCAGCCCCGGGGGCGGAAATACGCAGTATTTT. Protein: CASSPGGGNTQYF.

This clonotype occurred once. The junction departs from the called germline gene at one end, perhaps through a read error. The J gene is TRBJ2-3, the V gene TRBV20-1; TRBD1 is a possible D gene (6 bases). CDR1 is DFQATT and CDR2 is SNEGSKA in the germline V gene (reference sequence). The CDR3 length is 15 residues. In DNA form, the CDR3 reads TGTAGTGCTAACATGAGGGGGAAGGGTACAGATGCGCAGTATTTT. The encoded protein is CSANMRGKGTDAQYF.

This chain joins TRBV4-1 and TRBJ2-1, with D possibly being TRBD2 (6 bases). The germline V and J ends were trimmed by 2 bases and 12 bases, with 23 bases remaining between them. Germline loops: CDR1 MGHRA, CDR2 YSYEKL. The CDR3 has 16 amino acids. The CDR3 reads CASSQLSRRADNGQFF. CDR3 nucleotide sequence: TGCGCCAGCAGCCAACTAAGCAGGAGGGCCGACAACGGGCAGTTCTTC.

Concerning this clonotype itself: This may be a read error, as it is one base from a much larger clone. The CDR3 sequence: CSSSQALLSDTQYF. In DNA, the CDR3 is TGCTCCAGCAGCCAAGCCCTTCTCTCAGATACGCAGTATTTT. The rearrangement uses TRBV4-3 and TRBJ2-3; D not resolved. CDR1 LGHNA and CDR2 YSLEER come from the germline V gene. CDR3 length: 14 amino acids.

In the case of this clonotype: A read error is possible here, since a much larger clone lies one base away. Because the CDR3 is missing its conserved closing phenylalanine or tryptophan, this is likely a read error. This sequence joins TRBV6-1 and TRBJ2-5, with D possibly being TRBD2 (5 bases). Germline V gene lookup returns CDR1 MNHNS and CDR2 SASEGT. V was clipped by 1 base and J by 5 bases, with 11 bases between them. The CDR3 is 14 residues long. In DNA, the CDR3 is TGTGCCAGCAGTGAAGATCCCGGGGAGGAGACCCAGTACCTC. It yields the protein CASSEDPGEETQYL.